This TCR beta chain was captured in a study of T-cell memory formation after mild COVID-19. TCRdb processed the 5' RACE reads anew with MiXCR; each CDR3 protein has one entry. The sample contains 250,000 to 300,000 distinct CDR3 sequences, around 16% of which appear only once. Study findings and constraints: Of the contracting clones, CD4+ ones lay mainly in CM and EM, and CD8+ ones in EMRA.

Note on this clonotype: Its antigen remains unidentified.

The sequenced sample was PBMCs or a T cell subset sorted from them (not recorded which). The sequence derives from a man between 18 and 29 years old who had mild COVID-19 (a few samples of this study predate the infection). Cell type and time point are not known.

The CDR3 loop is CASSLVRGRNIQYF. DNA of the CDR3: TGTGCCAGCAGCTTAGTACGGGGTAGAAACATTCAGTACTTC. J is TRBJ2-4 and V is TRBV11-2; weak D call: TRBD2 (5 bases). CDR3 length: 14 residues. Germline lookup yields CDR1 SGHAT and CDR2 FQNNGV. Trimming cost V 1 base and J 6 bases, with 10 bases left between them.